This is a list of T cell receptor beta chains from one sample in a study of response to subunit inactivated influenza vaccine. One entry per CDR3 protein results from TCRdb running MiXCR on the RT-PCR reads. The sample lists over 300,000 distinct CDR3 sequences; 20% to 25% were seen once. Sequences were derived from PBMCs from blood, sampled around 22 months after vaccination. Receptors were obtained from a man between 50 and 70 years old who received an inactivated influenza vaccine. Both conserved end residues are trimmed from each CDR3. Only part of the rows carry a size: once, few, many, or a class if the clone is expanded.

>TRBJ2-3|TRBV4-2|-
ASSHTYSGTSGGTTDTQY
>TRBJ1-4|TRBV20-1|-
SARLTNEKLF
>TRBJ1-4|TRBV27|-
ASSDRHRGRLF
>TRBJ1-1|TRBV10-3|-
AINRDPNTEAF
>TRBJ2-5|TRBV12-3/TRBV12-4|-
ASSFNTGGLQETQY
>TRBJ1-1|TRBV12-5|-
ASGLILGRENTEAF
>TRBJ1-1|TRBV29-1|many
SVARRLNTEAF
>TRBJ2-2|TRBV29-1|-
SGWANTGELF
>TRBJ1-2|TRBV5-1|few
ASSFSSGTANGYT
>TRBJ1-6|TRBV20-1|few
SARTPTGTGNSPLH
>TRBJ2-1|TRBV4-2|-
ASSQDTSGRSEQF